The following is a TCR beta chain sequence with its context. The antigen is unknown. Treatment of the sample: about 20 received Ad26.COV2.S at low or high dose, single or two shots; 5 received placebo; per-sample allocation not given. Sampling occurred on day 63 after the first vaccine or placebo injection. In the vaccine, an Ad26 vector expressed the SARS-CoV-2 spike of the Wuhan strain. Data came from immunoSEQ multiplex PCR; TCRdb stores just in-frame clones and leaves some out. The sample carries 450,000 to 550,000 clones, 80% to 90% recorded once. This record comes from a study of Ad26.COV2.S vaccination and SARS-CoV-2 variants. Across the study: Dosing was one shot or two shots 56 days apart. Study results and caveats: The study found higher spike-specific TCR breadth in vaccine than placebo recipients.

The CDR3 contains 14 residues. Per germline, CDR1 MNHEY and CDR2 SVGAGI. Trimming took 8 bases from V and 7 from J, leaving 17 bases between them. The TCR comes from a person between 18 and 60 years old who received the Ad26.COV2.S COVID-19 vaccine or a placebo. The chain couples TRBV6-5 to TRBJ1-4, with D tentatively TRBD1 (5 bases). This specimen consisted of peripheral blood, obtained in a trial of Ad26.COV2.S vaccine versus placebo. The CDR3 DNA is TGTGCCAGCCGCCTATCGCTGGGGGGTGAAAAACTGTTTTTT. It is translated as CASRLSLGGEKLFF.